This TCR beta chain was profiled in a study of blood T cell repertoires in COVID-19. Produced via immunoSEQ multiplex PCR; TCRdb's table is partial and in-frame only. The sample has about 320,000 clones; roughly 90% are singletons. Contact with a PCR-confirmed or clinician-diagnosed COVID-19 case occurred within 2 weeks of entry. CDR3 length: 13 amino acids. Germline CDR1 MDHEN, CDR2 SYDVKM. Trimming cost V 6 bases and J 0 bases, with 8 bases left between them. The sequence was obtained from a woman in her 30s who had been exposed to COVID-19. The chain links TRBV28 to TRBJ1-1; a possible D gene is TRBD1 (6 bases). Input material: PBMCs or T cells enriched from blood (not recorded which). CDR3 residues: CASRGALNTEAFF. CDR3 bases: TGTGCCAGCAGGGGGGCTTTGAACACTGAAGCTTTCTTT.